A single sample gave rise to the 14 T cell receptor beta chains below, sequenced in a study of regulatory and conventional T cells in RAG deficiency. TCRdb's copy holds only in-frame clones and misses some; the assay was immunoSEQ multiplex PCR. This table holds around 29,000 clones, 90% to 95% found once. Conventional CD4+ T cells were sorted from blood as CD25-low CD127-high cells. The sample was also reused in another study, on regulatory T cells. This second report adds: Amplification used 52 TRBV primers and 13 TRBJ primers.

Sequencing used CD25- CD4+ T cells sorted from blood. The receptor source for this set is a human donor in good health.

The chain carries TRBV6-5 and TRBJ1-4, with a tentative D call TRBD1 (6 bases). Per the germline V gene, CDR1 is MNHEY and CDR2 is SVGAGI. This CDR3 is 15 amino acids long. The V end lost 3 bases, the J end lost 8 bases, and 16 bases lay between the germline ends. The DNA of the CDR3 is TGTGCCAGCAGTTATGGCCTGGGGGCAGGAGAAAAACTGTTTTTT. It is translated as CASSYGLGAGEKLFF.

The chain couples TRBV25-1 to TRBJ1-1; 7 positions match TRBD1. The CDR3 length is 14 residues. Germline V lookup: CDR1 MGHDK, CDR2 SYGVNS. V dropped 6 bases and J dropped 6; count of bases not matched to a gene: 10. The CDR3 sequence is CASSQTHTGAEAFF. The CDR3, as DNA: TGTGCCAGCAGCCAGACACACACAGGGGCTGAAGCTTTCTTT.

The chain carries TRBV4-1 and TRBJ2-7, with 10 bases aligning to TRBD2. CDR3 size: 15 residues. CDR1 and CDR2 from the germline V gene are MGHRA and YSYEKL. The V segment lost 4 bases and the J segment 2 bases; nucleotides outside the gene matches: 5. Written as DNA, the CDR3 is TGCGCCAGCAGCCTCGGACTAGCGGTCCCCTACGAGCAGTACTTC. This gives the protein CASSLGLAVPYEQYF.

As regards this clone: Other DNA sequences in the sample encode the same CDR3. J is TRBJ1-6 and V is TRBV5-1, with 8 bases aligning to TRBD1. Per the germline V gene, CDR1 is SGHRS and CDR2 is YFSETQ. CDR3 size: 19 residues. Unmatched junction bases numbered 16, after V lost 0 bases and J lost 8 bases. CDR3 nucleotide sequence: TGCGCCAGCAGCTTGGTGGGACAGGAACACTTCTGCCGATATTCACCCCTCCACTTT. It codes for CASSLVGQEHFCRYSPLHF.

The genes are TRBV7-9 and TRBJ1-2; D unresolved. Per the germline V gene, CDR1 is SEHNR and CDR2 is FQNEAQ (reference sequence). The CDR3 spans 15 residues. V lost 2 bases to trimming and J lost 2 bases, with 12 bases between them. CDR3 in amino acids: CASSLTHNLNYGYTF. Written as DNA, the CDR3 is TGTGCCAGCAGCTTAACCCACAACCTGAACTATGGCTACACCTTC.

This chain links TRBV19 with TRBJ2-3; no reliable D call. The germline gives CDR1 LNHDA, CDR2 SQIVND (reference sequence). The CDR3 covers 13 residues. The V and J ends lost 5 bases and 4 bases respectively, with 10 bases between them. The CDR3 reads CASSLQRPDTQYF. CDR3 bases: TGTGCCAGTAGTCTCCAGCGCCCAGATACGCAGTATTTT.

As regards this clone: An end of the junction differs from the germline gene, which may be a read error. Other DNA sequences in this sample translate to the same CDR3. This chain joins TRBV15 and TRBJ1-1, with TRBD1 as a possible D gene (5 bases). Germline loops: CDR1 LNHNV, CDR2 YYDKDF (reference sequence). The CDR3 contains 17 residues. CDR3 sequence reads: CATSRGQGRGLNTEAFF. The CDR3 DNA reads TGTGCCACCAGCAGAGGTCAGGGTAGGGGCCTGAACACTGAAGCTTTCTTC.

The chain links TRBV27 to TRBJ1-4; 7 positions match TRBD1. The CDR3 is 16 amino acids. V lost 0 bases to trimming and J lost 8 bases; unmatched junction nucleotides: 9. Germline-derived CDR1 and CDR2 are MNHEY and SMNVEV (reference sequence). Here the CDR3 reads CASSLSDRTGLEKLFF. CDR3 nucleotides: TGTGCCAGCAGTTTATCGGACAGGACTGGGCTGGAAAAACTGTTTTTT.

The chain carries TRBV27 and TRBJ2-7; TRBD1 matches at 10 bases. The germline V gene encodes CDR1 MNHEY and CDR2 SMNVEV (reference sequence). The CDR3 extends over 14 amino acids. The junction had 7 bases not matched to a gene; V was cut back by 5 bases and J by 6 bases. The CDR3 protein is CASSRDRGRFEQYF. The CDR3 bases are TGTGCCAGCAGTCGGGACAGGGGACGGTTCGAGCAGTACTTC.

The genes are TRBV25-1 and TRBJ1-2; no reliable D call. V lost 7 bases and J lost 7, with 19 bases in between. CDR1 and CDR2 (germline): MGHDK, SYGVNS. CDR3 length: 14 residues. The CDR3 nucleotides read TGTGCCAGCAAGAGAGGAGAGTGGGAGAGTGGCTACACCTTC. This gives the protein CASKRGEWESGYTF.

The chain is built from TRBV7-3 and TRBJ1-2; D gene ambiguous. The CDR3 consists of 13 residues. Trimming removed 2 bases from V and 8 bases from J, with 12 bases in between. CDR1 and CDR2 from the germline V gene are SGHTA and FQGTGA. The CDR3 region is CASSLSGTGGYTF. The CDR3 DNA is TGTGCCAGCAGCTTATCAGGAACGGGAGGCTACACCTTC.

The chain is built from TRBV18 and TRBJ1-2, with D perhaps matching TRBD1 (5 bases). Germline lookup yields CDR1 KGHSH and CDR2 LQKENI. This CDR3 has 14 amino acids. The V gene lost 3 bases and the J gene lost 6 bases, with 14 bases spanning the gap. The CDR3 is CASSPREGQDGYTF. In nucleotides, the CDR3 is TGTGCCAGCTCACCGAGGGAGGGGCAAGATGGCTACACCTTC.

The chain joins TRBV5-6 to TRBJ2-7, with D tentatively TRBD2 (6 bases). Between the trimmed V and J ends, which lost 4 bases and 6 bases, there was a span of 20 bases. The CDR3 extends over 15 amino acids. Germline V gene lookup returns CDR1 SGHDT and CDR2 YYEEEE. CDR3 sequence: CASSPRSTRGPEQYF. The DNA of the CDR3 is TGTGCCAGCAGCCCCCGATCGACTAGGGGTCCCGAGCAGTACTTC.

V and J are TRBV13 and TRBJ1-1; the match to TRBD1 covers 7 bases. With 5 bases clipped from V and 1 base from J, the junction kept 7 bases outside the gene matches. Germline V lookup: CDR1 PRHDT, CDR2 FYEKMQ (reference sequence). The CDR3 is 15 amino acids. The CDR3 spells CASSPDRVSNTEAFF. In nucleotides, the CDR3 is TGTGCCAGCAGCCCTGACAGGGTATCGAACACTGAAGCTTTCTTT.